This passage covers 20 T cell receptor beta chains from one sample sequenced in a study of response to subunit inactivated influenza vaccine (dated by TCRdb to 2016 to 2018). Library preparation employed RT-PCR. These reads were obtained on an Illumina HiSeq 2500. TCRdb's own reprocessing of the public reads used fastp at Q25 and MiXCR and kept productive beta chains. Each entry is one CDR3 protein sequence, shown with its most common DNA and genes. The sample has about 830,000 distinct CDR3 sequences on record, 18% of them singletons. Jointly, the top ten make up roughly 11% of the sample. Here the sequenced sample was PBMCs from blood, taken 5 to 6 days after vaccination. The receptors derive from a man aged 50 to 60 who received an inactivated influenza vaccine. Donor details come from another sample of the same person, matched by shared clones.

The chain joins TRBV20-1 to TRBJ2-3, with unresolved D. V was clipped by 6 bases and J by 2 bases, with 15 bases between them. CDR3 length: 14 amino acids. Germline V gene data show CDR1 as DFQATT and CDR2 as SNEGSKA (reference sequence). The CDR3 nucleotides read TGCAGTGCAACGCCGGCCGTAGCCACAGATACGCAGTATTTT. Protein product: CSATPAVATDTQYF.

This clonotype showed up many times. The chain employs TRBV12-3 or TRBV12-4 and TRBJ2-1; unclear D gene. Trimming stripped 4 bases from V and 2 bases from J, with 9 bases between. The CDR3 covers 14 residues. Written as DNA, the CDR3 is TGTGCCAGCAGTTCCCGGATTACCTACAATGAGCAGTTCTTC. It codes for CASSSRITYNEQFF.

This clonotype has only a few counts. The chain uses TRBV10-3 and TRBJ2-1, with 8 bases identical to TRBD1. Germline V CDR1 and CDR2: ENHRY, SYGVKD. After removal of 4 bases from V and 0 bases from J, the junction contained 5 bases not matched to a gene. The CDR3 consists of 16 residues. The CDR3 loop reads CAISVLQGVSYNEQFF. The CDR3 DNA sequence: TGTGCCATCAGTGTGCTACAGGGGGTCTCCTACAATGAGCAGTTCTTC.

This clonotype was detected only a few times. The chain joins TRBV20-1 to TRBJ1-5; tentatively, D is TRBD1 (6 bases). The CDR3 has 13 residues. V was trimmed by 3 bases and J by 7 bases, leaving 13 bases between them. Germline V CDR1 and CDR2: DFQATT, SNEGSKA (reference sequence). CDR3 nucleotide sequence: TGCAGTGCTAGTGAGGCCAGGGGCCAGCCCCAGCATTTT. Its translation is CSASEARGQPQHF.

The gene calls are TRBV7-9 and TRBJ2-7; D is ambiguous. The V end lost 4 bases, the J end lost 3 bases, and 13 bases lay between the germline ends. Germline CDR1 reads SEHNR; CDR2 reads FQNEAQ (reference sequence). CDR3 length: 14 residues. This chain's CDR3 is CASSSPGLHYEQYF. In nucleotides, the CDR3 is TGTGCCAGCAGCTCCCCGGGCCTACACTACGAGCAGTACTTC. Full variable domain (rest looked up from reference TRBV7-9 and TRBJ2-7): DTGVSQNPRHKITKRGQNVTFRCDPISEHNRLYWYRQTLGQGPEFLTYFQNEAQLEKSRLLSDRFSAERPKGSFSTLEIQRTEQGDSAMYLCASSSPGLHYEQYFGPGTRLTVT.

The chain combines TRBV5-6 with TRBJ2-7; D perhaps matches TRBD2 (5 bases). CDR1 and CDR2 from the germline V gene are SGHDT and YYEEEE. With 4 bases removed from V and 4 bases from J, the gap between germline ends came to 9 bases. The CDR3 loop spans 12 amino acids. The CDR3 loop is CASSVLDYEQYF. CDR3 in DNA: TGTGCCAGCAGCGTACTAGATTACGAGCAGTACTTC. Using reference TRBV5-6 and TRBJ2-7 for the parts outside the CDR3, the full variable domain is DAGVTQSPTHLIKTRGQQVTLRCSPKSGHDTVSWYQQALGQGPQFIFQYYEEEERQRGNFPDRFSGHQFPNYSSELNVNALLLGDSALYLCASSVLDYEQYFGPGTRLTVT.

This rearrangement joins TRBV4-1 to TRBJ2-7, with D maybe TRBD2 (5 bases). The germline V gene encodes CDR1 MGHRA and CDR2 YSYEKL. The V end lost 0 bases, the J end lost 3 bases, and 15 bases lay between the germline ends. The CDR3 has 16 residues. CDR3 loop: CASSQDPWERYYEQYF. In DNA, the CDR3 is TGCGCCAGCAGCCAAGATCCTTGGGAGCGATACTACGAGCAGTACTTC.

The chain has TRBV20-1 and TRBJ2-7; D tentatively reads TRBD1 or TRBD2 (5 bases each). This CDR3 comprises 14 residues. Germline V gene data show CDR1 as DFQATT and CDR2 as SNEGSKA (reference sequence). V shed 4 bases and J shed 4 bases, with 17 bases lying between them. The CDR3 region has the DNA TGCAGTGCTATGAAATTGAGGGGCGGTTACGAGCAGTACTTC. This codes for CSAMKLRGGYEQYF.

This clonotype was counted many times. The chain combines TRBV4-3 with TRBJ2-1; TRBD2 matches at 9 bases. This CDR3 has 17 amino acids. Trimming removed 0 bases from V and 2 bases from J; junction bases left unmatched: 5. The germline V gene has CDR1 LGHNA and CDR2 YSLEER. The CDR3 loop reads CASSQDRASGAYNEQFF. CDR3 nucleotide sequence: TGCGCCAGCAGCCAAGATCGGGCTAGCGGGGCCTACAATGAGCAGTTCTTC.

This clonotype was detected ten times or more. V gene TRBV12-3 or TRBV12-4 combines with J gene TRBJ2-1; tentatively, D is TRBD1 (5 bases). CDR3 length: 15 residues. V was clipped by 6 bases and J by 0 bases, with 12 bases between them. In nucleotides, the CDR3 is TGTGCCAGCAGCTCCGACAGTCCCTCCTACAATGAGCAGTTCTTC. Protein sequence: CASSSDSPSYNEQFF.

This clonotype showed up just a few times. The chain is built from TRBV6-1 and TRBJ2-1; TRBD1 is a possible D gene (5 bases). The CDR3 is 14 amino acids. Deletions cut 5 bases from V and 4 bases from J, with 12 bases between. Germline V gene lookup returns CDR1 MNHNS and CDR2 SASEGT. CDR3 DNA sequence: TGTGCCAGCAGTCGGCTACAGGTTTACAATGAGCAGTTCTTC. Its translation: CASSRLQVYNEQFF.

The chain couples TRBV29-1 to TRBJ2-3, with TRBD2 identical over 10 bases. V lost 4 bases to trimming and J lost 6 bases; unmatched junction nucleotides: 10. The CDR3 length is 15 residues. Germline CDR1 is SQVTM and CDR2 is ANQGSEA. CDR3: CSVGRLAGAPDTQYF. CDR3 DNA: TGCAGCGTTGGACGGCTAGCGGGAGCACCCGATACGCAGTATTTT.

This clonotype was observed a handful of times. The rearrangement joins TRBV27 to TRBJ2-4; D unresolved. Germline CDR1 is MNHEY and CDR2 is SMNVEV (reference sequence). There are 14 residues in the CDR3. Trimming took off 1 base at V and 8 bases at J, with 12 bases between the two ends. Written as DNA, the CDR3 is TGTGCCAGCAGTTTATTCGCAGGTTCGGACATTCAGTACTTC. As protein: CASSLFAGSDIQYF.

This clonotype was observed a handful of times. The chain joins TRBV12-3 or TRBV12-4 to TRBJ1-2; TRBD1 matches at 8 bases. CDR3 length equals 13 residues. V shed 6 bases, J shed 7 bases, and the junction held 7 bases outside the gene matches. CDR3 nucleotide sequence: TGTGCCAGCAGCTACCGGGACAGGTCTGGCTACACCTTC. This sequence encodes CASSYRDRSGYTF.

This clonotype was picked up a small number of times. This chain connects TRBV24-1 to TRBJ2-7; the D gene is possibly TRBD2 (6 bases). V was pared by 7 bases and J by 4 bases, with 19 bases between. Germline V lookup: CDR1 KGHDR, CDR2 SFDVKD. The CDR3 consists of 15 residues. CDR3 bases: TGTGCCACCAGGACCGGGACTCACGGGCGGTACGAGCAGTACTTC. Translation gives CATRTGTHGRYEQYF.

The chain employs TRBV29-1 and TRBJ1-1; D not certain. Germline values: CDR1 SQVTM, CDR2 ANQGSEA. The germline V and J ends were trimmed by 3 bases and 3 bases, with 17 bases remaining between them. CDR3 length: 15 residues. CDR3 protein: CSVEKYGSGDTEAFF. CDR3 nucleotide sequence: TGCAGCGTTGAGAAGTATGGGAGTGGGGACACTGAAGCTTTCTTT.

This clonotype showed up just a few times. The chain's CDR3 is CSAERGRETQYF. CDR3 in DNA: TGCAGTGCCGAGAGGGGGAGGGAGACCCAGTACTTC. This chain links TRBV20-1 with TRBJ2-5; D is tentatively TRBD1 or TRBD2 (6 bases each). Germline loops: CDR1 DFQATT, CDR2 SNEGSKA (reference sequence). This CDR3 region has 12 residues. Trimming shortened V by 6 bases and J by 5 bases, and 13 bases separated the two germline ends.

This chain uses TRBV5-1 with TRBJ1-1, with 12 bases fitting TRBD1. Germline V gives CDR1 SGHRS, CDR2 YFSETQ. The trim removed 2 bases at V and 0 bases at J, leaving 5 bases unmatched. The CDR3 is 17 residues long. Here the CDR3 reads CASSFGTGGHMNTEAFF. The DNA of the CDR3 is TGCGCCAGCAGCTTCGGGACAGGGGGCCACATGAACACTGAAGCTTTCTTT.

This chain joins TRBV7-9 and TRBJ1-1; D is unresolved. Germline V gene sequence: CDR1 SEHNR, CDR2 FQNEAQ (reference sequence). The CDR3 covers 15 residues. Trimming took off 5 bases at V and 1 base at J, with 14 bases between the two ends. The CDR3 sequence: CASSPTRNANTEAFF. In DNA form, the CDR3 reads TGTGCCAGCAGCCCTACTCGGAACGCGAACACTGAAGCTTTCTTT.

This clonotype was seen only a few times. The V and J genes are TRBV5-5 and TRBJ1-1, with D unclear. V dropped 1 base and J dropped 0 bases, with 10 bases sitting between them. The germline CDR1 and CDR2 sequences are SGHKS and YYEKEE (reference sequence). This CDR3 spans 15 amino acids. The CDR3: CASSLSRLLNTEAFF. The DNA of the CDR3 is TGTGCCAGCAGCTTGTCTAGACTCTTGAACACTGAAGCTTTCTTT.